A single T cell receptor beta chain is shown here with its context. The read ends 3 residues shy of where the CDR3 ends; the end is completed using the germline J gene. This entry is derived from a study of Tregs in tolerant kidney transplant recipients. The nonmyeloablative bone marrow transplants came from related graft donors, with transient mixed chimerism. The repertoire was sequenced with immunoSEQ multiplex PCR; TCRdb's copy has only in-frame clones and lacks some. Recorded for this sample: about 15,000 clones. This CDR3 region has 16 residues. Germline V lookup: CDR1 LNHDA, CDR2 SQIVND (reference sequence). V shed 4 bases and J 1 base; nucleotides not matched to a gene: 7.

The receptor comes from a human patient who received a combined kidney and bone marrow transplant. A subset of T cells may come from the graft donor. This chain uses TRBV19 with TRBJ1-2, with 9 bases that match TRBD1. The sample consisted of CD4+ T cells from blood (PBMCs), taken 12 months after the transplant. CDR3 protein: CASSRTGQGINYGYTF. Partial CDR3 DNA: TGTGCCAGTAGTAGAACGGGACAGGGAATTAACTATGGC.